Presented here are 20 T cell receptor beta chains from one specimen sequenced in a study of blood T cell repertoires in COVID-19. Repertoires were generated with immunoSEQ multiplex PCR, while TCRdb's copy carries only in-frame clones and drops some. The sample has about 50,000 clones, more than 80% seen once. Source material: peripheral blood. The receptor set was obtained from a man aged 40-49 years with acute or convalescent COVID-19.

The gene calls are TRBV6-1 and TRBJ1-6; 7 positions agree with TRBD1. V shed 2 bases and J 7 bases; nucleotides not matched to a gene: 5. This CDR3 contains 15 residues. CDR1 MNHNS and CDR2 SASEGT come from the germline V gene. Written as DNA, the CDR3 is TGTGCCAGCAGTGAACCGGGACAGAAAAATTCACCCCTCCACTTT. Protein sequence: CASSEPGQKNSPLHF.

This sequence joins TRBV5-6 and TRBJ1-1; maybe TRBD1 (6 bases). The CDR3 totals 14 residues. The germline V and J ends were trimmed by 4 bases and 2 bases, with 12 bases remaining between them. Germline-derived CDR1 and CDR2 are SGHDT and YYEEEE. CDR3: CASSKRGGNTEAFF. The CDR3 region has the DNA TGTGCCAGCAGCAAAAGGGGGGGCAACACTGAAGCTTTCTTT.

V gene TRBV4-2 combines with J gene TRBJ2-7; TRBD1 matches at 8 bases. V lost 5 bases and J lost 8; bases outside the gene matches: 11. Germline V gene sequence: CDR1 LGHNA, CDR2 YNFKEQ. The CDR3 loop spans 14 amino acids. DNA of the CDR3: TGTGCCAGCAGCTTTACCGGGACAGGCTCAAAGCAGTACTTC. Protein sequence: CASSFTGTGSKQYF.

CDR3 protein: CASSRQLSNSGANVLTF. The CDR3 DNA reads TGTGCCAGCAGCCGACAGTTAAGCAACTCTGGGGCCAACGTCCTGACTTTC. This sequence joins TRBV13 and TRBJ2-6; D is possibly TRBD1 (5 bases). The germline V gene encodes CDR1 PRHDT and CDR2 FYEKMQ (reference sequence). V shed 5 bases and J shed 0 bases, with 14 bases lying between them. CDR3 length: 17 amino acids.

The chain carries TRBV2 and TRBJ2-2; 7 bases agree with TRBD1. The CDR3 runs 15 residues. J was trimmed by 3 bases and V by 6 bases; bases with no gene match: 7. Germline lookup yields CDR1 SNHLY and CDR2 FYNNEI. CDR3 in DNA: TGTGCCAGCAGGGGGACAGACTTTTACACCGGGGAGCTGTTTTTT. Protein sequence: CASRGTDFYTGELFF.

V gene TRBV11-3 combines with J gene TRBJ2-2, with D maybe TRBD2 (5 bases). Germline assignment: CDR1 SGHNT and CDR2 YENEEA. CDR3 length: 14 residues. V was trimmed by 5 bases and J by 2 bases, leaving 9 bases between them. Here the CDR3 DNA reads TGTGCCAGCAGCGCGGGCCCCAACACCGGGGAGCTGTTTTTT. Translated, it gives CASSAGPNTGELFF.

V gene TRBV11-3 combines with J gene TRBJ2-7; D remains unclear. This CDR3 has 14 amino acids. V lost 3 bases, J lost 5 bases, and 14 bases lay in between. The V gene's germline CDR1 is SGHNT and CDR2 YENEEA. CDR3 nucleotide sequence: TGTGCCAGCAGCTTTGACAAGGTTTTTAACGAGCAGTACGTC. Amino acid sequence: CASSFDKVFNEQYV.

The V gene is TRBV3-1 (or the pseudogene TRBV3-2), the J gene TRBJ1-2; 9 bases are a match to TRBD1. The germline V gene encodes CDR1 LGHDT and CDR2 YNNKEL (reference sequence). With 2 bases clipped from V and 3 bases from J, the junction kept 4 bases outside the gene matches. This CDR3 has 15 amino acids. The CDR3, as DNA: TGTGCCAGCAGCCAAACTACAGGGGGCCACTATGGCTACACCTTC. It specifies CASSQTTGGHYGYTF.

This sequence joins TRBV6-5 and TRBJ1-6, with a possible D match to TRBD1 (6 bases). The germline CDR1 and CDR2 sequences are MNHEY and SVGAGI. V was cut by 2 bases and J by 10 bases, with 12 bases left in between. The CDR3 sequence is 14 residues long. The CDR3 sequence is CASSYGGAQSPLHF. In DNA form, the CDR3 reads TGTGCCAGCAGTTACGGGGGGGCACAGTCACCCCTCCACTTT.

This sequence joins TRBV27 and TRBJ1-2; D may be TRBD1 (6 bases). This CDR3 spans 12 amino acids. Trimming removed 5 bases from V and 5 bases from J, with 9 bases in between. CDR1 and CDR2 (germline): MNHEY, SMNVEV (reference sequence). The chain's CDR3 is CASSSRGYGYTF. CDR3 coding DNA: TGTGCCAGCAGTAGCAGGGGTTATGGCTACACCTTC.

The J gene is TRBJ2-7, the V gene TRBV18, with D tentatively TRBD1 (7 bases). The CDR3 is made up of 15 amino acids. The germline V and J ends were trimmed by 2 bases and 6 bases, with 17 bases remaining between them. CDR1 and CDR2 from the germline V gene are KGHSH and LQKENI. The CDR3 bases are TGTGCCAGCTCACCATCCGGGCAGCAGGGGGGCGAGCAGTACTTC. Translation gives CASSPSGQQGGEQYF.

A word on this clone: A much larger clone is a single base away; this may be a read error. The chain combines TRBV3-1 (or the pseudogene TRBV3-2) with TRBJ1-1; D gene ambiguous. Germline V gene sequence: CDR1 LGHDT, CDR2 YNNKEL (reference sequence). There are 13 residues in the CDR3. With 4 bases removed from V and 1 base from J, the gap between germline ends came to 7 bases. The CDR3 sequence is CASSRTANTEAFF. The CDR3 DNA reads TGTGCCAGCAGCCGTACAGCGAACACTGAAGCTTTCTTT.

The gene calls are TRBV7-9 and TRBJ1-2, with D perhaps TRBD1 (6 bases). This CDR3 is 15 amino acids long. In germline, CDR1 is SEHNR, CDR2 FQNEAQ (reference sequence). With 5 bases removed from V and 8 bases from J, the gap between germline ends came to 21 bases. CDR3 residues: CASSATQTQGSGYTF. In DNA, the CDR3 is TGTGCCAGCAGCGCCACACAGACACAGGGAAGCGGCTACACCTTC.

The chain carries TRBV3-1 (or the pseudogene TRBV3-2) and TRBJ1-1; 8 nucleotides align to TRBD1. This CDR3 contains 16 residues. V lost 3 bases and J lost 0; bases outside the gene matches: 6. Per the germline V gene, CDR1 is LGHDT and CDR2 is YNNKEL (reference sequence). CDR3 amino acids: CASSQGQAPMNTEAFF. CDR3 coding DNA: TGTGCCAGCAGCCAGGGACAGGCTCCCATGAACACTGAAGCTTTCTTT.

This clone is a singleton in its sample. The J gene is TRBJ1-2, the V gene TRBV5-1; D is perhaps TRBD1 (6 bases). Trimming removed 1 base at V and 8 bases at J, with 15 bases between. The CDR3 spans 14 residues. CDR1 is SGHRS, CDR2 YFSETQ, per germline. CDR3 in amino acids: CASSLSAGEGGYTF. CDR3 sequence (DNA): TGCGCCAGCAGCTTGTCGGCAGGGGAGGGAGGCTACACCTTC.

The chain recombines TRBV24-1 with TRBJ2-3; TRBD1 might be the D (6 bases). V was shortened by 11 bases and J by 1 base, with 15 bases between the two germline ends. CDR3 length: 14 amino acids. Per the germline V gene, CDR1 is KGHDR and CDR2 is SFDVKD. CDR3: CASRDIAGTDTQYF. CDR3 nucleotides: TGTGCCAGTCGGGACATTGCAGGCACAGATACGCAGTATTTT.

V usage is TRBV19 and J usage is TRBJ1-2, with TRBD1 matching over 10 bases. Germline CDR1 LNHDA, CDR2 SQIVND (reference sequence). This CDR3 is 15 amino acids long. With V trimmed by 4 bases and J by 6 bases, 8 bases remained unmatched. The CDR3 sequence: CASSTTGDRGHGYTF. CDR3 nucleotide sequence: TGTGCCAGTAGTACAACGGGGGACAGGGGCCATGGCTACACCTTC.

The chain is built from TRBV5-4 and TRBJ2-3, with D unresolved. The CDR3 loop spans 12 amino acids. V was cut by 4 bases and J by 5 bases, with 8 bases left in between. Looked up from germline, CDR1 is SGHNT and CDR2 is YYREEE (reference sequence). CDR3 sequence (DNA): TGTGCCAGCAGCGAGTCCGTAGATACGCAGTATTTT. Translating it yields CASSESVDTQYF.

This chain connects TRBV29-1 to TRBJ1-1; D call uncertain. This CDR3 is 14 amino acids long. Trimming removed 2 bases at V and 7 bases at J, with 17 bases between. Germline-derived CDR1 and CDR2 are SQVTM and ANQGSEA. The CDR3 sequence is CSVEKDSGVGEAFF. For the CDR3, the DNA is TGCAGCGTTGAAAAGGATTCCGGGGTGGGTGAAGCTTTCTTT.

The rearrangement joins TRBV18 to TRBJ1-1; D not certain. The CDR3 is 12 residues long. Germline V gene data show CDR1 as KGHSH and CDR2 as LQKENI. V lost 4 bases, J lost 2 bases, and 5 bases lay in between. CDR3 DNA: TGTGCCAGCTCACGGAGCAACACTGAAGCTTTCTTT. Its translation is CASSRSNTEAFF. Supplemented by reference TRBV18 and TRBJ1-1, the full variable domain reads NAGVMQNPRHLVRRRGQEARLRCSPMKGHSHVYWYRQLPEEGLKFMVYLQKENIIDESGMPKERFSAEFPKEGPSILRIQQVVRGDSAAYFCASSRSNTEAFFGQGTRLTVV.